This T cell receptor (beta chain) came from a study of response to subunit inactivated influenza vaccine. Broader study findings: After each seasonal influenza vaccination, few new T cells are recruited, the authors suggested.

Each CDR3 protein is one row after TCRdb ran MiXCR on the RT-PCR reads. The repertoire has 500,000 to 600,000 distinct CDR3 sequences, around 13% of them found once; the top ten carry around 10%. In regard to this clonotype: Its antigen is currently unknown.

The germline gives CDR1 MNHNS, CDR2 SASEGT. The CDR3 length is 15 residues. Germline trimming cut 9 bases from V and 9 bases from J; bases unmatched to any gene: 15. The receptor's source is a man aged 45-60 years who received an inactivated influenza vaccine. The genes are TRBV6-1 and TRBJ2-1, with 9 positions matching TRBD2. Specimen: PBMCs from blood, collected roughly 12 days after vaccination. This CDR3 reads CASGGLAKSRGEQFF. The DNA of the CDR3 is TGTGCCAGTGGGGGACTAGCCAAGAGTAGGGGTGAGCAGTTCTTC.